This paragraph covers one T cell receptor beta chain sequence. This specimen belongs to a study of blood T cell repertoires in COVID-19. Sequencing was performed with immunoSEQ multiplex PCR; in TCRdb, only in-frame clones are kept and a portion is missing. The sample carries 280,000 or so clones, roughly 89% recorded once. Germline V gene lookup returns CDR1 LNHDA and CDR2 SQIVND (reference sequence). CDR3 length: 16 amino acids. Germline trimming cut 6 bases from V and 4 bases from J; bases unmatched to any gene: 8. The V gene is TRBV19, the J gene TRBJ2-7; 14 bases line up with TRBD2. Sequencing was done on a sample of PBMCs or T cells enriched from blood (not recorded which). The TCR sequence derives from a woman in her forties who had recovered from COVID-19. The CDR3 is CASSHSGTSGSYEQYF. The CDR3 nucleotides read TGTGCCAGTAGCCACTCCGGGACTAGCGGGAGTTACGAGCAGTACTTC. Filled out from reference TRBV19 and TRBJ2-7, the complete variable domain reads DGGITQSPKYLFRKEGQNVTLSCEQNLNHDAMYWYRQDPGQGLRLIYYSQIVNDFQKGDIAEGYSVSREKKESFPLTVTSAQKNPTAFYLCASSHSGTSGSYEQYFGPGTRLTVT.